The table lists the clone carrying this T cell receptor (beta chain) with a few counts. The antigen is unknown. The sample is drawn from a study of T cells after yellow fever vaccination. The germline V and J ends were trimmed by 6 bases and 6 bases, with 14 bases remaining between them. The CDR3 sequence is 13 residues long. Germline CDR1 is MDHEN and CDR2 is SYDVKM. Overall study results and limits: Reappearing after the booster were most of the clones from primary vaccination (almost 97% CD4, approximately 86% CD8). Peaking on day 5 versus 15, the secondary response was faster but weaker. Abundant clonotypes from the bulk population could contaminate FACS-sorted repertoires.

Template switching with 5'RACE generated the TCR cDNA and added a universal primer site and UMIs. TCRdb re-derived calls from the 5' RACE reads in MiXCR, one entry per CDR3 protein. The repertoire holds roughly 190,000 distinct CDR3 sequences, with approximately 11% as singletons. The TCR originated in a young man who received the YFV17D yellow fever vaccine. Here the sequenced sample was CD8+ T cells sorted from PBMCs, taken 15 days after the yellow fever booster vaccination. This rearrangement joins TRBV28 to TRBJ2-5, with D perhaps matching TRBD1 or TRBD2 (6 bases each). As DNA, the CDR3 is TGTGCCAGCAGCCCGAGGGGGAGGCAGACCCAGTACTTC. The encoded protein is CASSPRGRQTQYF.